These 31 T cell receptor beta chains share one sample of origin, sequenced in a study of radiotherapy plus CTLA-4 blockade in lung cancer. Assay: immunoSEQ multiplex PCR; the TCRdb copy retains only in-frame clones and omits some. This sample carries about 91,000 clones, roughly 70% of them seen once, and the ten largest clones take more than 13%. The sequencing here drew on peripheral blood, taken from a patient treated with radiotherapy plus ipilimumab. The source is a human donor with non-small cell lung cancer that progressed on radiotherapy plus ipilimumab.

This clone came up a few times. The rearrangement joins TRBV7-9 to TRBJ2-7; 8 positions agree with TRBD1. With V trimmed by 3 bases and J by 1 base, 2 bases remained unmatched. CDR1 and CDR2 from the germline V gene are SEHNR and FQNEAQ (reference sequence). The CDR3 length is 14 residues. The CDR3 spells CASSFRQGSYEQYF. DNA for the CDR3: TGTGCCAGCAGCTTCCGACAGGGGTCCTACGAGCAGTACTTC.

The chain's CDR3 is CASSLTQRELAGELFF. In DNA form, the CDR3 reads TGTGCCAGCAGCTTGACTCAGCGGGAGCTCGCCGGGGAGCTGTTTTTT. J is TRBJ2-2 and V is TRBV11-3; 8 bases match TRBD2. CDR1 SGHNT and CDR2 YENEEA come from the germline V gene. With 3 bases clipped from V and 6 bases from J, the junction kept 9 bases outside the gene matches. This CDR3 is built from 16 residues.

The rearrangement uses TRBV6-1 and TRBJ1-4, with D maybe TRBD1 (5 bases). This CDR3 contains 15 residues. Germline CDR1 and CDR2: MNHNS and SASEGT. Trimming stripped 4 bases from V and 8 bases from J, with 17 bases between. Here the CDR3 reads CASSAETVSQEKLFF. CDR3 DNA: TGTGCCAGCAGTGCTGAGACAGTGAGCCAGGAAAAACTGTTTTTT.

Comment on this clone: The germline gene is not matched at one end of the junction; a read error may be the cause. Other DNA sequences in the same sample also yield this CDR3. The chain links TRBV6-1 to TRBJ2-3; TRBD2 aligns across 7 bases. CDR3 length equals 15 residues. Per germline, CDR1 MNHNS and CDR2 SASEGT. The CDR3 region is CASSEGSSGRDTQYF. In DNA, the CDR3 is TGTGCCAGCAGTGAAGGGTCTAGCGGACGAGATACACAGTATTTT.

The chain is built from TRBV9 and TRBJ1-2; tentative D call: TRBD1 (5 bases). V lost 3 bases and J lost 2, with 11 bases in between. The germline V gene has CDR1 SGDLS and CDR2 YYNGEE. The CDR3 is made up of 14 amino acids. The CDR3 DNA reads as TGTGCCAGCAGCGCTACTCGGGACAACTATGGCTACACCTTC. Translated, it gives CASSATRDNYGYTF.

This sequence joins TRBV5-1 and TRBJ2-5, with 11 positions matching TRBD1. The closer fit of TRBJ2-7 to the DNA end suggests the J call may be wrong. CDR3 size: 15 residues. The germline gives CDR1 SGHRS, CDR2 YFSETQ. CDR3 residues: CASSLMGTGGYEQYF. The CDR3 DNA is TGCGCCAGCAGCTTGATGGGGACAGGGGGTTACGAGCAGTACTTC.

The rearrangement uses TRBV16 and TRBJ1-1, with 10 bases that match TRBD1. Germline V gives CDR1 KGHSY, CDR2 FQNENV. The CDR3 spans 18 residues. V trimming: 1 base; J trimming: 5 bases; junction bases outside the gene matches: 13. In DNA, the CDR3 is TGTGCCAGCAGCCAATTAGGGACAGGGGTTATGAGAGCGACTGAAGCTTTCTTT. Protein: CASSQLGTGVMRATEAFF.

Written as DNA, the CDR3 is TGTGCCAGCAGCTTGGGGGCGTTGACCGGGGAGCTGTTTTTT. Amino acid sequence: CASSLGALTGELFF. The rearrangement uses TRBV5-6 and TRBJ2-2, with D unresolved. The CDR3 covers 14 residues. Per the germline V gene, CDR1 is SGHDT and CDR2 is YYEEEE. Trimming stripped 0 bases from V and 5 bases from J, with 8 bases between. The variable domain in full, completed from reference TRBV5-6 and TRBJ2-2, reads DAGVTQSPTHLIKTRGQQVTLRCSPKSGHDTVSWYQQALGQGPQFIFQYYEEEERQRGNFPDRFSGHQFPNYSSELNVNALLLGDSALYLCASSLGALTGELFFGEGSRLTVL.

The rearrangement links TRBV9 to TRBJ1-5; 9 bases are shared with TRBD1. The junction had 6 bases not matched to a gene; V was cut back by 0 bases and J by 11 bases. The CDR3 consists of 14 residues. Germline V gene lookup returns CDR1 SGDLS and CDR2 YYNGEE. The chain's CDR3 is CASSVGGTGSTQHF. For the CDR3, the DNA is TGTGCCAGCAGCGTAGGGGGGACAGGGAGTACCCAGCATTTT.

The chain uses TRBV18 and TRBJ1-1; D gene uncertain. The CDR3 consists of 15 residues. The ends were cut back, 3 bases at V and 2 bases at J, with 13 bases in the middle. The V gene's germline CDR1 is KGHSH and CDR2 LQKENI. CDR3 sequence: CASSPSILGNTEAFF. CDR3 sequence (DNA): TGTGCCAGCTCACCTAGCATCTTAGGTAACACTGAAGCTTTCTTT.

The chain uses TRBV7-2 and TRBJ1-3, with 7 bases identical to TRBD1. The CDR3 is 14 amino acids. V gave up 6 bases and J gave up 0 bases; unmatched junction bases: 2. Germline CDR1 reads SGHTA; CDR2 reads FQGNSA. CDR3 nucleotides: TGTGCCAGCAGGACAGGGAACTCTGGAAACACCATATATTTT. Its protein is CASRTGNSGNTIYF.

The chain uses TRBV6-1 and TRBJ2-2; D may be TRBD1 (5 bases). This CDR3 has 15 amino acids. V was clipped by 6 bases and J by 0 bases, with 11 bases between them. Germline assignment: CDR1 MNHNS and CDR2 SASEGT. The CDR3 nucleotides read TGTGCCAGCAGAACAGGAGTCGCGAACACCGGGGAGCTGTTTTTT. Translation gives CASRTGVANTGELFF.

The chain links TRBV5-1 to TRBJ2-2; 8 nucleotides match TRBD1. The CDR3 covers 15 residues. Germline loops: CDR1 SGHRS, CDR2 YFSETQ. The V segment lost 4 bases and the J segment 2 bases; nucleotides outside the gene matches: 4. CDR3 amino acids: CASSKDRGNTGELFF. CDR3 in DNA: TGCGCCAGCAGCAAAGACAGGGGAAACACCGGGGAGCTGTTTTTT.

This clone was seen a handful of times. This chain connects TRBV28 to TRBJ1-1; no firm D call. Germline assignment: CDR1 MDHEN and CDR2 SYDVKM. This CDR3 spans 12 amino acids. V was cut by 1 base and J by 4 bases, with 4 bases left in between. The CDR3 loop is CASSLSGTEAFF. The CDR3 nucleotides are TGTGCCAGCAGTTTATCTGGCACTGAAGCTTTCTTT.

The CDR3 sequence is CASSRPADTQYF. CDR3 nucleotide sequence: TGTGCCAGCAGTCGGCCTGCAGATACGCAGTATTTT. J is TRBJ2-3 and V is TRBV6-1; D remains ambiguous. There are 12 residues in the CDR3. Deletions cut 5 bases from V and 4 bases from J, with 7 bases between. CDR1 and CDR2 from the germline V gene are MNHNS and SASEGT.

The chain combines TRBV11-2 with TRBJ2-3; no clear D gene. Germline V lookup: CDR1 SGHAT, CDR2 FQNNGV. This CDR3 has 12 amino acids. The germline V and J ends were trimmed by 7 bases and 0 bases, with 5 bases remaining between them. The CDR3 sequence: CASTSSTDTQYF. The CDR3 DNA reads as TGTGCCAGCACCAGCAGCACAGATACGCAGTATTTT.

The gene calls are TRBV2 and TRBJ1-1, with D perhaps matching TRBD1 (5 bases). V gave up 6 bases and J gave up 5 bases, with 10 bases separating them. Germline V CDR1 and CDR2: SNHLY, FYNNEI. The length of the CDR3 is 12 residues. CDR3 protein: CASSDGGTEAFF. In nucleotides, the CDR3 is TGTGCCAGCAGCGATGGGGGGACTGAAGCTTTCTTT.

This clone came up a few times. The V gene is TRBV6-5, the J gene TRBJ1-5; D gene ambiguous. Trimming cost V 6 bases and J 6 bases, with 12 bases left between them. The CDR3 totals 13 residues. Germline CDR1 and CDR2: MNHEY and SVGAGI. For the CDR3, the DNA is TGTGCCAGCAGGCCATTCCCGGGTCAGCCCCAGCATTTT. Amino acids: CASRPFPGQPQHF.

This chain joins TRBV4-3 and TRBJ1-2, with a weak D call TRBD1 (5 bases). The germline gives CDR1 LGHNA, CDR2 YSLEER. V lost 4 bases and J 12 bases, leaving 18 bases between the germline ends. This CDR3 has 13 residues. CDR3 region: CASSRKGDRGHTF. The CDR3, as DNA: TGCGCCAGCAGCCGGAAGGGTGACAGAGGCCACACCTTC.

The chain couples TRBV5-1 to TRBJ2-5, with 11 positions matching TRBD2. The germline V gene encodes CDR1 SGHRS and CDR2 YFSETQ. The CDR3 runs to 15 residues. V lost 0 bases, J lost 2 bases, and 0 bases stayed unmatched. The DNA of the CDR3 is TGCGCCAGCAGCTTGGGACTAGCGGGACAAGAGACCCAGTACTTC. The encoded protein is CASSLGLAGQETQYF.

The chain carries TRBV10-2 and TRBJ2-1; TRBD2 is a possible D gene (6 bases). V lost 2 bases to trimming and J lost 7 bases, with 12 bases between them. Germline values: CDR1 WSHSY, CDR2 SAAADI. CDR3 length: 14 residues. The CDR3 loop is CASSEPSLANEQFF. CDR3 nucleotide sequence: TGCGCCAGCAGTGAGCCCTCCCTAGCGAATGAGCAGTTCTTC.

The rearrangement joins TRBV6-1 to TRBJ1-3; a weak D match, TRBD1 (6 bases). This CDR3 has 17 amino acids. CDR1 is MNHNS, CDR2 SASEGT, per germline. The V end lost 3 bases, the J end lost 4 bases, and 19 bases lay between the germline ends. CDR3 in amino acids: CASSEGRGLSGGNTIYF. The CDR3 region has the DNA TGTGCCAGCAGTGAGGGCAGGGGTTTATCGGGAGGAAACACCATATATTTT.

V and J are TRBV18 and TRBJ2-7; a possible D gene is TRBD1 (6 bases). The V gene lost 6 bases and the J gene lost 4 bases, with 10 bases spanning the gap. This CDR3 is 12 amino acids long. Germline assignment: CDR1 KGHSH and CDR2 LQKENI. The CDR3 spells CASSPDRYEQYF. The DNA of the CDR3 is TGTGCCAGCTCTCCGGACAGATACGAGCAGTACTTC.

CDR3 bases: TGTGCCAGTAGTATAGCACTAGCGGCCGCTTCCTACGAGCAGTACTTC. Translated: CASSIALAAASYEQYF. The chain combines TRBV19 with TRBJ2-7; 8 nucleotides line up with TRBD2. The CDR3 extends over 16 amino acids. Germline CDR1 reads LNHDA; CDR2 reads SQIVND (reference sequence). The junction had 6 bases not matched to a gene; V was cut back by 1 base and J by 1 base.

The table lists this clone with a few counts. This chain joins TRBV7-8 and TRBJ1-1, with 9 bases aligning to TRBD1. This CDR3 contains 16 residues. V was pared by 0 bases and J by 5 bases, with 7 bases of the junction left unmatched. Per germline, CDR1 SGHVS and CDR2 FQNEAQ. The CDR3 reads CASSLAPGQGLTEAFF. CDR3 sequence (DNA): TGTGCCAGCAGCTTAGCACCGGGACAGGGATTGACTGAAGCTTTCTTT.

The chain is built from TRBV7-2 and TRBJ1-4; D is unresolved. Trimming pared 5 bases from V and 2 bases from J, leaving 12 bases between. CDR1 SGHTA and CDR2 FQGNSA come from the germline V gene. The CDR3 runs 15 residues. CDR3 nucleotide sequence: TGTGCCAGCAGCCAAGGACGAAGGACTAATGAAAAACTGTTTTTT. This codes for CASSQGRRTNEKLFF. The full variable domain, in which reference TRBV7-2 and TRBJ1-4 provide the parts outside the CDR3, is GAGVSQSPSNKVTEKGKDVELRCDPISGHTALYWYRQSLGQGLEFLIYFQGNSAPDKSGLPSDRFSAERTGGSVSTLTIQRTQQEDSAVYLCASSQGRRTNEKLFFGSGTQLSVL.

CDR3 sequence reads: CASSPLGDTEAFF. For the CDR3, the DNA is TGTGCCAGCAGTCCGCTGGGGGACACTGAAGCTTTCTTT. The chain recombines TRBV6-5 with TRBJ1-1, with D maybe TRBD1 (5 bases). With 5 bases removed from V and 3 bases from J, the gap between germline ends came to 10 bases. The CDR3 contains 13 residues. Per the germline V gene, CDR1 is MNHEY and CDR2 is SVGAGI.

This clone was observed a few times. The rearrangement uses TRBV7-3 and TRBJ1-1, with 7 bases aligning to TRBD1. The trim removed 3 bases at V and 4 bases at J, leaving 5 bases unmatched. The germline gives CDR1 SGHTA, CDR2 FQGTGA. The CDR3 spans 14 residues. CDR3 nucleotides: TGTGCCAGCAGCTTCAACAGGGGAAGCACTGAAGCTTTCTTT. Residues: CASSFNRGSTEAFF.

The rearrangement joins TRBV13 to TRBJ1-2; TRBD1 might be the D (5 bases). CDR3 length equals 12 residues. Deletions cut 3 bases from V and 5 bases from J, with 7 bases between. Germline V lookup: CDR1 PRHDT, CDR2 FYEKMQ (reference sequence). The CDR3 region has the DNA TGTGCCAGCAGCTTGGGGGGTTATGGCTACACCTTC. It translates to CASSLGGYGYTF.

The CDR3 protein is CASSPLADQETQYF. The CDR3 region has the DNA TGTGCCAGCTCACCTCTGGCGGACCAAGAGACCCAGTACTTC. The rearrangement joins TRBV18 to TRBJ2-5; D ambiguous. The CDR3 consists of 14 residues. V dropped 3 bases and J dropped 0 bases, with 8 bases sitting between them. Germline V gene sequence: CDR1 KGHSH, CDR2 LQKENI.

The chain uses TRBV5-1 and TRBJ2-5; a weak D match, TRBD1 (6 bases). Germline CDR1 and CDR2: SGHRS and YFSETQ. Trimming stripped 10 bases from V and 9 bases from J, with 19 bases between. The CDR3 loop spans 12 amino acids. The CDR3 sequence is CAGGRRPGAQYF. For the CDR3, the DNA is TGCGCCGGCGGACGGAGGCCAGGGGCCCAGTACTTC.